This TCR beta chain was obtained from a study of OX40 agonist ivuxolimab in advanced cancers. Turning to the study itself: Allowance was made for prior anti-PD-1, anti-PD-L1 or anti-CTLA-4 therapy, and 40% to 45% had some.

The table came from immunoSEQ multiplex PCR; TCRdb's copy has only in-frame clones and leaves some out. Among some 32,000 clones listed, 84% were seen once. This CDR3 is 20 amino acids long. The germline V gene has CDR1 SGHTA and CDR2 FQGNSA. The germline V and J ends were trimmed by 0 bases and 0 bases, with 21 bases remaining between them. Study results and limitations: Relative to CD4+, CD8+ T cells held more expanded clones on average. Certain nonresponders additionally had low normalized T-cell clonal expansion. Clonal expansion from baseline to week 6 occurred in both CD4+ and CD8+ T cells.

Details on this clone: Its antigen is currently unknown.

Specimen: CD4+ or CD8+ T cells sorted from blood, collected in a trial of the OX40 agonist ivuxolimab. V and J are TRBV7-2 and TRBJ2-4; the D call may be TRBD1 or TRBD2 (5 bases each). The source is an adult with an advanced solid tumor such as melanoma, head and neck, liver or kidney cancer. The CDR3 loop reads CASSLALGTSYVLAKNIQYF. CDR3 DNA sequence: TGTGCCAGCAGCTTAGCGCTCGGGACCTCCTACGTCCTAGCCAAAAACATTCAGTACTTC.